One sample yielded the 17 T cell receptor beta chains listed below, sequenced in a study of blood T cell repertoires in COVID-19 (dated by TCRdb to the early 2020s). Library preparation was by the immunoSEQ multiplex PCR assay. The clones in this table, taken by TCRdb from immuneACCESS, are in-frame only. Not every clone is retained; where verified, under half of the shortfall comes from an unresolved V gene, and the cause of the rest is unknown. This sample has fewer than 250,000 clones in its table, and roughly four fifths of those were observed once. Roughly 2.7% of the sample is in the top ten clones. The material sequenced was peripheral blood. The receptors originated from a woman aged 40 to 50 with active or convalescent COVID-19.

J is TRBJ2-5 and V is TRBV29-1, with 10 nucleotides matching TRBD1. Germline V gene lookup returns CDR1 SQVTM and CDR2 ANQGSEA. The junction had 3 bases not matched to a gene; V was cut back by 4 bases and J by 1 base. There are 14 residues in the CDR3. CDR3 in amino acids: CSVARDRGQETQYF. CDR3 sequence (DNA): TGCAGCGTTGCGCGGGACAGGGGCCAAGAGACCCAGTACTTC.

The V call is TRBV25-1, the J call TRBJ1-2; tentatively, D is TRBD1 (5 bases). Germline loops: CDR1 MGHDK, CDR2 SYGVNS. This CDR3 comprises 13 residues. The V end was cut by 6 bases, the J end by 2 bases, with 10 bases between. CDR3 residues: CASSHRLNYGYTF. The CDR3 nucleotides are TGTGCCAGCAGCCACAGGCTAAACTATGGCTACACCTTC.

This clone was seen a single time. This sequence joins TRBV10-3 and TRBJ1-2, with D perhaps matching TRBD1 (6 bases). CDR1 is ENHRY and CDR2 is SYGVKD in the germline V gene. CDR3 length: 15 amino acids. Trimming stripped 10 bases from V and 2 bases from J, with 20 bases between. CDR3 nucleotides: TGTGCCACCAACGGTGGGACGGGGGGCAACTATGGCTACACCTTC. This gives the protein CATNGGTGGNYGYTF.

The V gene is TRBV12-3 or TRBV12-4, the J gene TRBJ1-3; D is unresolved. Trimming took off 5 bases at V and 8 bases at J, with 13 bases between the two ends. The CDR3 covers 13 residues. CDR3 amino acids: CASSPGGWDTIYF. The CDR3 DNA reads TGTGCCAGCAGTCCCGGCGGCTGGGACACCATATATTTT.

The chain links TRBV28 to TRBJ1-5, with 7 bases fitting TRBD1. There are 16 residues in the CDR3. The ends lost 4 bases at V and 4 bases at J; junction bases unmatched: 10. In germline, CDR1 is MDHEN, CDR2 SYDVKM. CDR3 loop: CASSSTTGSWNQPQHF. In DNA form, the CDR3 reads TGTGCCAGCAGTTCGACGACAGGGAGCTGGAATCAGCCCCAGCATTTT. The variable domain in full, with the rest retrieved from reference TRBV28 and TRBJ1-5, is DVKVTQSSRYLVKRTGEKVFLECVQDMDHENMFWYRQDPGLGLRLIYFSYDVKMKEKGDIPEGYSVSREKKERFSLILESASTNQTSMYLCASSSTTGSWNQPQHFGDGTRLSIL.

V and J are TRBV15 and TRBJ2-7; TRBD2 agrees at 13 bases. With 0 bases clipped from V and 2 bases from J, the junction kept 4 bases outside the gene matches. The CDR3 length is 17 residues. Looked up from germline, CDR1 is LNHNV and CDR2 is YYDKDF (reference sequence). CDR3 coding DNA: TGTGCCACCAGCAGAGACCGACTAGCGGGGGGAACCTACGAGCAGTACTTC. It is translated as CATSRDRLAGGTYEQYF.

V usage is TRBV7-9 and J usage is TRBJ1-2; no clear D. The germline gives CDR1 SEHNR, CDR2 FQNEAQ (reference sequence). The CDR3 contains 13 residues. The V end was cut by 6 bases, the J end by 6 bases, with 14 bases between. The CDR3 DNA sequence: TGTGCCAGCAGTCCCACCGGCGGGGATGGCTACACCTTC. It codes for CASSPTGGDGYTF.

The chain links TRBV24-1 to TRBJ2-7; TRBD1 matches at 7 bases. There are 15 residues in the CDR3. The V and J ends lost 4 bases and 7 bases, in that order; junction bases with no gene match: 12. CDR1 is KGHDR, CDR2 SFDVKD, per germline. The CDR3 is CATSETATGPREQYF. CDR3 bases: TGTGCCACCAGTGAGACCGCGACAGGGCCTCGGGAGCAGTACTTC.

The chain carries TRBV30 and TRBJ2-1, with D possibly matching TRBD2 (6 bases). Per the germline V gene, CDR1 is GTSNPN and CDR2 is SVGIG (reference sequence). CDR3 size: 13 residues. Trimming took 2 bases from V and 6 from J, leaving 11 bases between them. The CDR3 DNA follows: TGTGCCTGGAGTCACCGGGACTTCAATGAGCAGTTCTTC. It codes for CAWSHRDFNEQFF.

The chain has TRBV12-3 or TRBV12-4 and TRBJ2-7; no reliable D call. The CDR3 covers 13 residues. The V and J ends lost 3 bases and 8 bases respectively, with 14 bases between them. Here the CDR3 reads CASSFPKSPQQYF. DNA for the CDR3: TGTGCCAGCAGTTTTCCCAAATCCCCCCAGCAGTACTTC.

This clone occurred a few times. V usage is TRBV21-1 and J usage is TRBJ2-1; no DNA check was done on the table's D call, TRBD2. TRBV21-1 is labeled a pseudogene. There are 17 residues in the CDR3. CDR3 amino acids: CASSKKDGVGTANEQFF. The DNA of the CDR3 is TGTGCCAGCAGCAAAAAAGACGGGGTGGGAACGGCTAATGAGCAGTTCTTC.

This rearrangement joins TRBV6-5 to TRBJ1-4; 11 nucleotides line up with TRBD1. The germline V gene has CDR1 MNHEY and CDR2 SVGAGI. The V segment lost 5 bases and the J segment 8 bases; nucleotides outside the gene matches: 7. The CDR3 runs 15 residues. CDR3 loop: CASSPGQGAGEKLFF. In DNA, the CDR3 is TGTGCCAGCAGTCCCGGACAGGGGGCGGGAGAAAAACTGTTTTTT.

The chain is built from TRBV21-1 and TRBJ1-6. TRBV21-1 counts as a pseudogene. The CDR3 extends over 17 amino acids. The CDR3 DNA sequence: TGTGCCAGCAGCAACTGGAGGGCTAGCTCCTATAATTCACCCCTCCACTTT. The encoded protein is CASSNWRASSYNSPLHF.

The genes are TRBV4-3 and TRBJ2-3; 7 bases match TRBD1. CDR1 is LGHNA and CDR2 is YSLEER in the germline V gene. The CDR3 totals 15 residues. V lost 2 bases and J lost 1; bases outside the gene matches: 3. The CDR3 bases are TGCGCCAGCAGCCAAACAGGGGATGGCACAGATACGCAGTATTTT. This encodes CASSQTGDGTDTQYF.

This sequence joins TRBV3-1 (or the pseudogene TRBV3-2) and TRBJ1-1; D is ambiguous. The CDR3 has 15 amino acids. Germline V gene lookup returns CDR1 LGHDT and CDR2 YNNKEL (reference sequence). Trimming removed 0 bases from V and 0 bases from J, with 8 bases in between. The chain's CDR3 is CASSQDTALNTEAFF. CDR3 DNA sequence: TGTGCCAGCAGCCAAGATACAGCCCTGAACACTGAAGCTTTCTTT.

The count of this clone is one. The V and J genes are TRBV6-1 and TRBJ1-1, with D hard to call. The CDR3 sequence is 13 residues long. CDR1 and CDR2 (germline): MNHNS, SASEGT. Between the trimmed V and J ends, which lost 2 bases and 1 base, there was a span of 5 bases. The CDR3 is CASSEPENTEAFF. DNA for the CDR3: TGTGCCAGCAGTGAACCAGAGAACACTGAAGCTTTCTTT.

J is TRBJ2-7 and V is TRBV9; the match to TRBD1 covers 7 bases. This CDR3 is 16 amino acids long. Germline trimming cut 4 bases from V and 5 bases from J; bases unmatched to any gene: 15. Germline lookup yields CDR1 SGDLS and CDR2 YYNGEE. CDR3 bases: TGTGCCAGCAGCCCCGAGACAGGGAAGTTTAGCGACGAGCAGTACTTC. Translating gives CASSPETGKFSDEQYF. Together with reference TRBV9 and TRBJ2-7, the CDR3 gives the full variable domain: DSGVTQTPKHLITATGQRVTLRCSPRSGDLSVYWYQQSLDQGLQFLIQYYNGEERAKGNILERFSAQQFPDLHSELNLSSLELGDSALYFCASSPETGKFSDEQYFGPGTRLTVT.